Given below is one TCR beta chain in context. What it binds is not known. PCR was performed using 60 Vbeta and 13 Jbeta primers. Clones were read by immunoSEQ multiplex PCR, and TCRdb kept only the in-frame ones, dropping some. Of 150,000 to 200,000 clones listed, approximately 82% were seen once; the top ten hold 2.1%. This sample was included in a study of cytomegalovirus exposure and HLA in healthy donors. Study-level points and caveats: The later analysis indicated that the majority of CMV-associated TCR beta chains appeared HLA-restricted.

Healthy people donating bone marrow made up the donors. V lost 2 bases, J lost 6 bases, and 6 bases stayed unmatched. Germline loops: CDR1 SGHTA, CDR2 FQGTGA. The CDR3 loop spans 15 amino acids. The sequenced material came from PBMCs. The sequence derives from a woman aged 18-30 years in good health and CMV-seropositive. The chain joins TRBV7-3 to TRBJ2-1; 8 nucleotides agree with TRBD2. The CDR3 DNA reads TGTGCCAGCAGCTTAGCCCTAGCGGGTCTCAATGAGCAGTTCTTC. It specifies CASSLALAGLNEQFF.